This T cell receptor beta chain was retrieved from a study of T cell repertoires in cytomegalovirus infection. Across the whole study: CMV epitopes in the study were HLA-C-restricted (recently identified) and HLA-B-restricted (well studied). Indicated by public TCR beta signatures were CMV infection and matching HLA type.

TCRdb processed the reads anew with MiXCR; each CDR3 protein has one entry. Here the sample spans fewer than 650,000 distinct CDR3 sequences, around two fifths being singletons. The length of the CDR3 is 14 residues. V was shortened by 5 bases and J by 0 bases, with 10 bases between the two germline ends. Germline V gene data show CDR1 as SEHNR and CDR2 as FQNEAQ (reference sequence). Notes on this clonotype: As yet, its antigen is unknown.

Whole-study results and caveats: CMV-specific HLA-C-restricted TCR beta clonotypes dominated the ex vivo response.

The V and J genes are TRBV7-9 and TRBJ2-5; TRBD1 might be the D (6 bases). The source was cultured PBMCs, collected from culture after CMV antigen stimulation. This receptor was taken from a human donor in good health (CMV status not recorded). Some clones in this sample may be carry-over from other donors' samples. The CDR3 is CASSGTGYQETQYF. In DNA form, the CDR3 reads TGTGCCAGCAGCGGTACAGGGTACCAAGAGACCCAGTACTTC. The full variable domain, completed using reference TRBV7-9 and TRBJ2-5, is DTGVSQNPRHKITKRGQNVTFRCDPISEHNRLYWYRQTLGQGPEFLTYFQNEAQLEKSRLLSDRFSAERPKGSFSTLEIQRTEQGDSAMYLCASSGTGYQETQYFGPGTRLLVL.